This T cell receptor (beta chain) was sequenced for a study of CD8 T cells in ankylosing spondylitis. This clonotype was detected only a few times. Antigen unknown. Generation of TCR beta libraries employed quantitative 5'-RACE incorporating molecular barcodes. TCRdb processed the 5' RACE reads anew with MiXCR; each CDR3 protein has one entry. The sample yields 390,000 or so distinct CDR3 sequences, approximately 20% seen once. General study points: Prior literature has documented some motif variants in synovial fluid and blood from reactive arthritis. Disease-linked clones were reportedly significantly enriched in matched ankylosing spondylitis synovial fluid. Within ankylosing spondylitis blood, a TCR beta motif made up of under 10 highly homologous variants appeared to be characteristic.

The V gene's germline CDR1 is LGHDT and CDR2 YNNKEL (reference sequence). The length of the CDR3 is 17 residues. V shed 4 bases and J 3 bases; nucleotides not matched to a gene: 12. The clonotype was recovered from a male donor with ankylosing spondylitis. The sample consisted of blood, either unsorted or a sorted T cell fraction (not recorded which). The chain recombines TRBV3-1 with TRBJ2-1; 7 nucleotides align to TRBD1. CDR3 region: CASSPPGTGAVYNEQFF. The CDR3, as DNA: TGTGCCAGCAGCCCACCTGGAACAGGGGCGGTCTACAATGAGCAGTTCTTC.